A single sample gave rise to the 11 T cell receptor beta chains below, sequenced in a study of tumor-infiltrating lymphocytes in primary liver carcinoma. From around 20-30 mg of unsorted bulk tissue, DNA and RNA were co-extracted together. The researchers produced TCR beta cDNA from 450 to 600 ng total RNA with a constant-region primer. Nested multiplex PCR, run for three rounds with slightly modified ARM-PCR, yielded TCR beta libraries. The first two PCR rounds used TRBV1-TRBV30 forward primers with a C-beta reverse primer, 9 to 11 cycles each. In TCRdb, the multiplex PCR reads were re-called with MiXCR into one record per CDR3 protein. The table records just under 95,000 distinct CDR3 sequences, 65% to 70% of them present only once. The specimen sequenced was tumor-adjacent normal liver tissue. The receptors here all came from a man between 40 and 49 years old with primary liver carcinoma and hepatitis B virus infection.

Of note for this clonotype: An end of the junction differs from the germline gene, which may be a read error. The chain has TRBV5-5 and TRBJ2-1; TRBD2 agrees at 11 bases. Germline CDR1 and CDR2: SGHKS and YYEKEE (reference sequence). The CDR3 totals 17 residues. CDR3 protein: CAGSLLAGTSGSNKQFF. CDR3 sequence (DNA): TGTGCCGGCAGCTTATTGGCCGGGACTAGCGGAAGCAATAAGCAGTTCTTC.

Comments on this clonotype: Because the CDR3 is missing its conserved closing phenylalanine or tryptophan, this is likely a read error. The DNA is omitted, as the CDR3 cannot be located on it reliably, and the CDR3 follows TCRdb's listing. The V gene is TRBV29-1, the J gene TRBJ2-7. The CDR3 length is 11 residues, termini included. Germline V gives CDR1 SQVTM, CDR2 ANQGSEA. The CDR3 loop is CSAEVTHERYL.

Of note for this clonotype: This may be a read error: a much more frequent sequence differs by one nucleotide. The CDR3 does not end in the conserved phenylalanine or tryptophan, so this is likely a read error. This chain links TRBV5-4 with TRBJ2-1, with 10 nucleotides matching TRBD2. The CDR3 sequence is 15 residues long. The germline CDR1 and CDR2 sequences are SGHNT and YYREEE (reference sequence). V trimming: 4 bases; J trimming: 4 bases; junction bases outside the gene matches: 5. The CDR3 region has the DNA TGTGCCAGCAGCCCAACTAGCGGGGTTTACAATGAGCAGTTCTAC. Encoded protein: CASSPTSGVYNEQFY.

Details on this clonotype: One base away lies a much larger clone, so this may be a sequencing read error. The chain carries TRBV5-5 and TRBJ2-7; TRBD2 matches 9 bases. The CDR3 covers 15 residues. CDR1 SGHKS and CDR2 YYEKEE come from the germline V gene (reference sequence). CDR3 sequence: CVSSLAGQNSYEQYF. The DNA for the CDR3 is TGTGTCAGCAGCCTAGCGGGACAGAACTCCTACGAGCAGTACTTC.

This clonotype was seen ten or more times. This chain links TRBV29-1 with TRBJ2-7; D not resolved. Germline CDR1 and CDR2: SQVTM and ANQGSEA. Trimming left V 4 bases short and J 3 bases short, with 13 bases between. The CDR3 covers 13 residues. The CDR3 DNA reads as TGCAGCGTTGCAAGCTCAGTGGGCTACGAGCAGTACTTC. This translates into CSVASSVGYEQYF.

Worth noting for this clonotype: Just one base apart from a much larger clone, this may be a read error. V usage is TRBV4-1 and J usage is TRBJ2-7; TRBD1 matches at 9 bases. Germline CDR1 reads MGHRA; CDR2 reads YSYEKL. The CDR3 has 13 residues. The CDR3 region is CSSSPLDRGEQYF. CDR3 nucleotide sequence: TGCTCCAGCAGCCCCTTGGACAGGGGCGAGCAGTACTTC.

This clonotype was counted a single time. Sequence at one end of the junction differs from germline and may be a read error. The chain uses TRBV11-2 and TRBJ2-5; no clear D gene. The CDR3 extends over 17 amino acids. Germline CDR1 is SGHAT and CDR2 is FQNNGV. CDR3 in amino acids: CASSLGTLSGFQETQYF. DNA for the CDR3: TGTGCCAGCAGCTTAGGGACCTTGTCCGGGTTTCAAGAGACCCAGTATTTC.

This clonotype was detected many times. The CDR3 DNA reads TGTGCCAGCAGCAAGCGGGGGAGACAGAACTACGAGCAGTACTTC. Amino acids: CASSKRGRQNYEQYF. V gene TRBV7-9 combines with J gene TRBJ2-7; 8 bases align to TRBD2. CDR3 length: 15 residues. The germline V gene encodes CDR1 SEHNR and CDR2 FQNEAQ (reference sequence). V dropped 5 bases and J dropped 3; count of bases not matched to a gene: 9.

About this clonotype itself: This may arise from a read error, as a much more abundant clone is one base away. J is TRBJ2-5 and V is TRBV12-3 or TRBV12-4, with D possibly matching TRBD2 (5 bases). This CDR3 has 15 amino acids. The CDR3 nucleotides read TGTGGCAGCAGTCCCCGGCAACTAGTCCAAGAGACCCAGTACTTC. This gives the protein CGSSPRQLVQETQYF.

Details on this clonotype: Since a much larger clone is just one base distant, this may be a read error. The chain is built from TRBV29-1 and TRBJ2-7; D gene unclear. Germline V gene lookup returns CDR1 SQVTM and CDR2 ANQGSEA. The CDR3 consists of 12 residues. CDR3 in amino acids: CSVETPFNEQCF. CDR3 bases: TGCAGCGTTGAAACCCCTTTCAACGAGCAGTGCTTC.

Comment on this clonotype: At one end, the junction sequence differs from germline, possibly due to a read error. This chain uses TRBV6-2 or TRBV6-3 with TRBJ2-1; 12 bases align to TRBD2. The CDR3 is 16 amino acids. Germline CDR1 MNHEY, CDR2 SVGEGT. The CDR3 nucleotides read TGTGCCTGCAGTTCGACTAGCGGGAGTGGGTACAACGAACAGTTCTTC. It codes for CACSSTSGSGYNEQFF.